The clone carrying this TCR beta chain occurred many times. Its antigen is not identified. The TCRbeta library was prepared with unique molecular identifiers. One entry per CDR3 protein, called by TCRdb with MiXCR from the PCR reads. The sample lists hundreds of thousands of distinct CDR3 sequences; approximately 12% were seen once. The data belong to a study of T-cell reconstitution after alpha-beta-depleted transplantation in children. CDR1 DFQATT and CDR2 SNEGSKA come from the germline V gene (reference sequence). The CDR3 totals 14 residues. With 5 bases removed from V and 0 bases from J, the gap between germline ends came to 11 bases. The study, taken as a whole, reports: T-cell counts and diversity at one year post-transplant came mainly from newly produced T cells. Two months or so post-transplant, alpha-beta T cells reportedly derived from several hundred expanded graft clones.

The sample was PBMCs, mostly from graft donor cells, taken 360 days after TCRalphabeta/CD19-depleted stem cell transplant. The rearrangement joins TRBV20-1 to TRBJ2-1, with D perhaps matching TRBD1 or TRBD2 (5 bases each). The sequence derives from a male patient younger than 18 who had a stem cell transplant for acute myeloid leukemia, so the T cells may come from the graft donor. The CDR3 nucleotides are TGCAGTGCTTCCGGGACCAGCTCCTACAATGAGCAGTTCTTC. It yields the protein CSASGTSSYNEQFF.